This T cell receptor (beta chain) was identified during a study of shared clonotypes between healthy human individuals. Germline loops: CDR1 MGHDK, CDR2 SYGVNS. The CDR3 sequence is 16 residues long. The V gene lost 1 base and the J gene lost 0 bases, with 10 bases spanning the gap. TCRdb's copy holds only in-frame clones and misses some; the assay was immunoSEQ multiplex PCR. The table lists about 470,000 clones, around 79% of them singletons. For unsorted samples, genomic DNA was extracted from tens of millions of PBMCs. Sample: PBMCs. The rearrangement uses TRBV25-1 and TRBJ2-4; D is possibly TRBD2 (5 bases). This receptor was obtained from a woman aged 40-49 years in good health. Some clones in this sample may be carry-over from other donors' samples. The CDR3 is CASSELTAGAKNIQYF. The CDR3 DNA sequence: TGTGCCAGCAGTGAATTAACCGCGGGAGCCAAAAACATTCAGTACTTC.